Listed here is a single TCR beta chain. This clone was counted once. Its recognized antigen is unknown. No base qualities exist here, and no much larger clone lies one base off it. V was cut back by 0 bases and J by 6 bases, leaving a gap of 18 bases between them. As encoded in the germline V gene (reference sequence), CDR1 is GTSNPN while CDR2 is SVGIG. From cysteine to phenylalanine, the CDR3 is 15 amino acids long. The sequence is cut down to CDR3 DNA, 45 bases in frame from base 1. TCRbeta CDR3 regions were amplified from genomic DNA by means of the immunoSEQ Assay, a bias-controlled multiplex PCR. On the study's bioinformatics: Within the assay, amplification of reference gene primers was used to estimate how many nucleated cells each sample contained. To quantify the absolute abundance of each unique TCRbeta CDR3 rearrangement, sequence reads were collapsed and filtered. For each sample, productive Simpson clonality was calculated by taking the square root of Simpson's diversity index across productive rearrangements. As stored in TCRdb, this immuneACCESS dataset retains in-frame rearrangements with V and J assigned. A fraction of the clones does not appear; measured against another copy, unresolved V genes explain less than half of the discrepancy, and the remainder lacks a known reason. The V and J calls and clone size come from that table; D and trimming were worked out from the DNA. Counted in this sample were about 310,000 clones; about 85% of them appeared once. Around 1.8% of the sample rests with the top ten.

In the prospective study, participants were roughly 18 to 90 years old, resided in fewer than 25 geographic areas of the United States, and were enrolled through a virtual design. In the prospective study, participants were assigned to cohorts based on the clinical history participants reported in a screening survey and a study questionnaire. Exposed participants had been in contact, within 2 weeks of entering the study, with a person who had a PCR-confirmed or clinician-diagnosed case of COVID-19. In the prospective study, mobile phlebotomists collected whole blood, serum and a nasopharyngeal or oropharyngeal swab from each participant. Over a roughly 2-month period, participants in the prospective study had the option of providing additional blood draws and questionnaires. Blood samples from the prospective study were shipped frozen or at room temperature prior to DNA extraction. The sample is drawn from a study of blood T cell repertoires in COVID-19 (TCRdb year 2020). With respect to the entire study: Samples from collaborators originated in the United States, Italy and Spain and spanned both the acute and convalescent phases of COVID-19. The prospective study material was composed of cDNA or gDNA derived from T cells, B-cell-depleted T cells, or PBMCs. Subjects who had been exposed to COVID-19, were actively infected with it, or had recovered from it provided the deeply sampled blood TCRbeta repertoires that made up the dataset. The repertoires were made available in a free public database intended to serve as a resource for research on the immune response to SARS-CoV-2. Samples were obtained from the ongoing ImmuneRACE study (first 160 participants) and from about 1,300 subjects provided by 6 global collaborators. A de-identified subject ID, COVID-19 status, age in years and sex were almost always included in the sample metadata. HLA class I and class II types, where available, came from metadata supplied by the sample provider rather than from assay-based typing. The investigation overall reported the following: The quantity of clinical and demographic metadata differed by source and by participant and was supplied without curation.

Here the chain combines TRBV30 and TRBJ2-7; TRBD1 could be the D gene, as 6 bases match. The source is a woman in her thirties who had been exposed to COVID-19. Sequencing was performed on PBMCs or T cells enriched from blood (not recorded which). The CDR3 region has the sequence CAWSVPPPGVTEQYF. The nucleotides read TGTGCCTGGAGTGTACCCCCCCCAGGGGTCACCGAGCAGTACTTC. The full variable domain, with segments outside the CDR3 supplied by the reference TRBV30 and TRBJ2-7 proteins, appears as SQTIHQWPATLVQPVGSPLSLECTVEGTSNPNLYWYRQAAGRGLQLLFYSVGIGQISSEVPQNLSASRPQDRQFILSSKKLLLSDSGFYLCAWSVPPPGVTEQYFGPGTRLTVT.